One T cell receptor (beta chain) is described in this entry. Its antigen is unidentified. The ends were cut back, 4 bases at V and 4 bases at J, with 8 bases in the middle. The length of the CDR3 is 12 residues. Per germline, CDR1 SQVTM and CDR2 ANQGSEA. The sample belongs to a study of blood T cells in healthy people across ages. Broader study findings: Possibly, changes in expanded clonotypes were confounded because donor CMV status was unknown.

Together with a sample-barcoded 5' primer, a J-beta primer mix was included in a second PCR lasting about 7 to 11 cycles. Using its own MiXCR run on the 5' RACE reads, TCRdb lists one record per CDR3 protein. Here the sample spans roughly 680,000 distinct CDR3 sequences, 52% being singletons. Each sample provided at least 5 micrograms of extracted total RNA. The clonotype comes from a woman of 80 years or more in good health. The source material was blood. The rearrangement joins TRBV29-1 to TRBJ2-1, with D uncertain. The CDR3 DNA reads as TGCAGCGTTGGGAAAGGTTACAATGAGCAGTTCTTC. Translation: CSVGKGYNEQFF.